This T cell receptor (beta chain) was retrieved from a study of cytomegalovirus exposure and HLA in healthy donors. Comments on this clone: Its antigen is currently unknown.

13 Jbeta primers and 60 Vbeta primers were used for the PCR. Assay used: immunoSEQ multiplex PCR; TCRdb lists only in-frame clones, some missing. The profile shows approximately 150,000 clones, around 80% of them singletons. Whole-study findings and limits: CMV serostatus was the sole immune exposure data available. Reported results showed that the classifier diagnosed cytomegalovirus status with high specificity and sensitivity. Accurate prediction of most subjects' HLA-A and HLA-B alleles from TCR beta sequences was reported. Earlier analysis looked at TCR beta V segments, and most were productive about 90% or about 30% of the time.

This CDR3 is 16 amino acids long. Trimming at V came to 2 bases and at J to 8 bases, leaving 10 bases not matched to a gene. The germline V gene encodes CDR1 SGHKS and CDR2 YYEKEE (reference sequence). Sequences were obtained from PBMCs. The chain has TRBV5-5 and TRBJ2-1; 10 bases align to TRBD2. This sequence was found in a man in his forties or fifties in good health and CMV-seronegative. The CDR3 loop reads CASSFGASGSGDEQFF. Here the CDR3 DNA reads TGTGCCAGCAGCTTTGGGGCTAGCGGGAGTGGGGATGAGCAGTTCTTC. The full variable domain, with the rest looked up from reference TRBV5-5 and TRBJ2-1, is DAGVTQSPTHLIKTRGQQVTLRCSPISGHKSVSWYQQVLGQGPQFIFQYYEKEERGRGNFPDRFSARQFPNYSSELNVNALLLGDSALYLCASSFGASGSGDEQFFGPGTRLTVL.